What follows describes a single T cell receptor (beta chain). The antigen is not known. The CDR3 contains 15 residues. The germline V and J ends were trimmed by 5 bases and 4 bases, with 14 bases remaining between them. Germline V gives CDR1 SGHTA, CDR2 FQGNSA. The data derive from a study of T cells after yellow fever vaccination. Overall study findings and caveats: The booster response re-showed most primary clones: around 95% CD4, approximately 85% CD8.

Synthesis of TCR cDNA relied on 5'RACE template switching, which attached a universal primer site and UMIs. TCRdb re-analysed the 5' RACE reads in MiXCR, keeping a single row per CDR3 protein. The sample shows 610,000 or so distinct CDR3 sequences, 9% to 15% of them seen only once. Sequencing was performed on PBMCs, taken on the day of the yellow fever booster vaccination. This chain joins TRBV7-2 and TRBJ2-2; D not resolved. The clonotype originates from a man under 40 who received the YFV17D yellow fever vaccine. The DNA for the CDR3 is TGTGCCAGCAGCGCCTTGGAGATCAGCACCGGGGAGCTGTTTTTT. The encoded protein is CASSALEISTGELFF.